Given below is one T cell receptor beta chain in context. These data are taken from a study of shared clonotypes between healthy human individuals. About the study: Samples came from a couple of female and a few male donors aged 18 to 49.

Investigators spread the genomic DNA of each subset evenly over several immunoSEQ plates. Generated by immunoSEQ multiplex PCR, the TCRdb table keeps only in-frame clones and is missing some. The table has some 2,500,000 clones, 80% to 95% seen once. In the CD4+ fraction, cells were divided into CD45RA+ naive and CD45RA-negative memory subsets. Germline V gene sequence: CDR1 SGHDT, CDR2 YYEEEE. This CDR3 region has 17 residues. Trimming cost V 2 bases and J 1 base, with 18 bases left between them. The clonotype comes from a man between 18 and 29 years old in good health. Some clones in this sample may be carry-over from other donors' samples. Sequenced sample: naive CD4+ T cells from PBMCs. Sample subset: CD45RA+ positively selected. The chain joins TRBV5-6 to TRBJ1-1; weak D call: TRBD1 (6 bases). CDR3 in amino acids: CASSFTWFQGQNTEAFF. CDR3 DNA sequence: TGTGCCAGCAGCTTTACTTGGTTTCAGGGACAGAACACTGAAGCTTTCTTT.